This T cell receptor beta chain originates from a study of blood T cell repertoires in COVID-19. For the study at large: Italy, Spain and the United States were the sources of the convalescent and acute COVID-19 samples. T cells, B-cell-depleted T cells, or PBMCs provided the cDNA or gDNA that served as material.

The sample holds one count of this clone. Authors' methods: Amplification of reference gene primers was used by the study to estimate nucleated cell counts. The repertoire was sequenced with immunoSEQ multiplex PCR; TCRdb's copy has only in-frame clones and lacks some. That table is the source of V, J and clone size, and D and trimming were worked out from the DNA. The data hold over 85,000 clones, with more than 75% observed a single time. The V gene end was trimmed by 6 bases and the J gene end by 6 bases; junction bases not matched to a gene: 13. Per germline, CDR1 LNHDA and CDR2 SQIVND (reference sequence). This CDR3 has 18 residues.

Sequenced: peripheral blood. This TCR came from a woman in her fifties or sixties with acute or convalescent COVID-19. The V gene is TRBV19, the J gene TRBJ2-1, with 14 bases matching TRBD2. CDR3 bases: TGTGCCAGTAGCGAACCTAAGGGACTAGCGGGAGTTAGCAATGAGCAGTTCTTC. As protein: CASSEPKGLAGVSNEQFF. The full variable domain, rest sourced from reference TRBV19 and TRBJ2-1, is DGGITQSPKYLFRKEGQNVTLSCEQNLNHDAMYWYRQDPGQGLRLIYYSQIVNDFQKGDIAEGYSVSREKKESFPLTVTSAQKNPTAFYLCASSEPKGLAGVSNEQFFGPGTRLTVL.